The present entry profiles one T cell receptor (beta chain) with its context. Its antigen is not identified. These data originate in a study of T-cell reconstitution after alpha-beta-depleted transplantation in children. Study-level results: T-cell counts and diversity at one year following transplant were attributed mainly to newly produced T cells. Roughly two months post-transplant, alpha-beta T cells reportedly originated from several hundred graft clones that had expanded.

As it was prepared, the TCRbeta library received unique molecular identifiers. TCRdb called the PCR reads again in MiXCR, with one record for every CDR3 protein. The sample has roughly 280,000 distinct CDR3 sequences; approximately 10% are singletons. Sequencing was performed on peripheral blood, taken 180 days after TCRalphabeta/CD19-depleted stem cell transplant. This sequence originates from a male patient between 2 and 15 years old who had a stem cell transplant for chronic granulomatous disease, so the T cells may come from the graft donor.

This CDR3 is CATSAGSSYNEQFF. The DNA of the CDR3 is TGTGCCACCAGTGCGGGGAGCTCCTACAATGAGCAGTTCTTC. The chain carries TRBV24-1 and TRBJ2-1, with D possibly TRBD2 on 5 matching bases. The CDR3 totals 14 residues. Looked up from germline, CDR1 is KGHDR and CDR2 is SFDVKD. Trimming shortened V by 5 bases and J by 0 bases, and 7 bases separated the two germline ends.